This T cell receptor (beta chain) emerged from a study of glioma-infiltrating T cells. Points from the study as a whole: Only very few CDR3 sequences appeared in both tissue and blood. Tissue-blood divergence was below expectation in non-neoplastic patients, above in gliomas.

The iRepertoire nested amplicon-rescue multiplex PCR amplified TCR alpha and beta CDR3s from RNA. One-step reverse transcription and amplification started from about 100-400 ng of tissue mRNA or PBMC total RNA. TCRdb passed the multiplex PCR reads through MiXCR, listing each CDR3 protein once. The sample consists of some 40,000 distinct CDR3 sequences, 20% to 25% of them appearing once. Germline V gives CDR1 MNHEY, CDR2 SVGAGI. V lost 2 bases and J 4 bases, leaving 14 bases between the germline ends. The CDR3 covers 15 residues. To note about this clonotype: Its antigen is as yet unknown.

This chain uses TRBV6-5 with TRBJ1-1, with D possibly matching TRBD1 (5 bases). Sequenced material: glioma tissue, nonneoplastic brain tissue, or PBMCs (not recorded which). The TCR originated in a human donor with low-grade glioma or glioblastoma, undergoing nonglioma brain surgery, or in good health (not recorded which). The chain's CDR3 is CASSYQGEVLTEAFF. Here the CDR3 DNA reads TGTGCCAGCAGTTACCAAGGGGAAGTTCTCACTGAAGCTTTCTTT.